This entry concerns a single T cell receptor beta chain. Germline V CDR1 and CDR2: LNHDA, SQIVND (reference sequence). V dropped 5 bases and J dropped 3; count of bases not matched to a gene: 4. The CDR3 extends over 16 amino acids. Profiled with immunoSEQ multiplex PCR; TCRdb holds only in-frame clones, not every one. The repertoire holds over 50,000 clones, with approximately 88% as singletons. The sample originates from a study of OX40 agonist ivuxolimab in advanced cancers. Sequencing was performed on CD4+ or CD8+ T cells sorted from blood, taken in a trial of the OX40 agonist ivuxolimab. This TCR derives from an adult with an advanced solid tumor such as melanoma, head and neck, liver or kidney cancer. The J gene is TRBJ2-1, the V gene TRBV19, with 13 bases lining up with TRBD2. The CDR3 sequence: CASSRTSGSFYNEQFF. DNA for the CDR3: TGTGCCAGTAGTCGGACTAGCGGGAGTTTCTACAATGAGCAGTTCTTC.